Shown below are 24 T cell receptor beta chains from a single sample sequenced in a study of blood T cells in healthy people across ages. Primers used in a second PCR of roughly 7 to 12 cycles were a sample-barcoded 5' primer and a J-beta primer mix. TCRdb reprocessed the 5' RACE reads with MiXCR, giving one entry per CDR3 protein. The repertoire has 2 million or so distinct CDR3 sequences, 40% to 55% of them found once; the top ten carry over 2%. Material for sequencing was blood. The receptors were gathered from a woman in her thirties or forties in good health.

The chain is built from TRBV4-2 and TRBJ2-7; TRBD2 is a possible D gene (6 bases). V lost 0 bases and J 1 base, leaving 13 bases between the germline ends. Looked up from germline, CDR1 is LGHNA and CDR2 is YNFKEQ. This CDR3 spans 16 amino acids. CDR3 region: CASSQEDRDWSYEQYF. CDR3 sequence (DNA): TGTGCCAGCAGCCAAGAGGATCGGGACTGGTCCTACGAGCAGTACTTC.

This clonotype has just a few counts. The chain links TRBV6-5 to TRBJ1-6; 8 nucleotides agree with TRBD1. After removal of 4 bases from V and 3 bases from J, the junction contained 11 bases not matched to a gene. Germline CDR1 is MNHEY and CDR2 is SVGAGI. The CDR3 loop spans 18 amino acids. CDR3 region: CASSLSGQGRSYNSPLHF. The CDR3 nucleotides read TGTGCCAGCAGTTTAAGTGGACAGGGAAGGAGCTATAATTCACCCCTCCACTTT.

The rearrangement joins TRBV4-2 to TRBJ2-6; either TRBD1 or TRBD2 may fit D (5 bases each). CDR3 length: 18 amino acids. Trimming pared 2 bases from V and 1 base from J, leaving 15 bases between. The germline V gene has CDR1 LGHNA and CDR2 YNFKEQ. CDR3 protein: CASSQKAGTESGANVLTF. As DNA, the CDR3 is TGTGCCAGCAGCCAAAAAGCTGGGACGGAGTCTGGGGCCAACGTCCTGACTTTC.

This clonotype has only a few counts. The chain couples TRBV20-1 to TRBJ2-3, with D uncertain. V lost 2 bases to trimming and J lost 5 bases, with 5 bases between them. Germline V CDR1 and CDR2: DFQATT, SNEGSKA (reference sequence). There are 11 residues in the CDR3. CDR3 region: CSARMGDTQYF. DNA for the CDR3: TGCAGTGCTAGAATGGGAGATACGCAGTATTTT.

The CDR3 coding sequence is TGCAGCGCAATAGCGGCGCTAGCGGGAGATACGCAGTATTTT. It encodes CSAIAALAGDTQYF. This chain links TRBV20-1 with TRBJ2-3; 8 positions match TRBD2. This CDR3 spans 14 amino acids. The germline gives CDR1 DFQATT, CDR2 SNEGSKA (reference sequence).

V usage is TRBV5-1 and J usage is TRBJ2-3, with TRBD2 matching 7 bases. Germline CDR1 SGHRS, CDR2 YFSETQ. Trimming cost V 2 bases and J 5 bases; bases outside gene matches: 5. CDR3 length equals 14 residues. The CDR3 bases are TGCGCCAGCAGCTTTAGCGGGCCCGGAGATACGCAGTATTTT. Residues: CASSFSGPGDTQYF.

This clonotype has a handful of counts. The chain couples TRBV7-2 to TRBJ1-6; no definite D call. The CDR3 consists of 16 residues. Germline loops: CDR1 SGHTA, CDR2 FQGNSA. V was pared by 5 bases and J by 4 bases, with 15 bases between. CDR3 coding DNA: TGTGCCAGCAGCCCACAACCGGGCGCGTATAATTCACCCCTCCACTTT. This sequence encodes CASSPQPGAYNSPLHF. The full variable domain, completed using reference TRBV7-2 and TRBJ1-6, is GAGVSQSPSNKVTEKGKDVELRCDPISGHTALYWYRQSLGQGLEFLIYFQGNSAPDKSGLPSDRFSAERTGGSVSTLTIQRTQQEDSAVYLCASSPQPGAYNSPLHFGNGTRLTVT.

The rearrangement uses TRBV28 and TRBJ2-6, with a weak D call TRBD1 (5 bases). CDR1 is MDHEN, CDR2 SYDVKM, per germline. V was clipped by 5 bases and J by 0 bases, with 11 bases between them. The CDR3 runs to 16 residues. The DNA for the CDR3 is TGTGCCAGCAGTGCCCCAGGGTTCTCTGGGGCCAACGTCCTGACTTTC. Translating gives CASSAPGFSGANVLTF.

The rearrangement links TRBV7-9 to TRBJ2-1; 15 bases are shared with TRBD2. Losses at the gene ends were 4 bases for V and 13 bases for J; bases not matched to a gene: 5. This CDR3 is built from 14 residues. Germline V CDR1 and CDR2: SEHNR, FQNEAQ (reference sequence). CDR3: CASSSGLAGGHQFF. CDR3 DNA sequence: TGTGCCAGCAGCTCCGGACTAGCGGGGGGGCATCAGTTCTTC.

J is TRBJ1-2 and V is TRBV20-1; 8 nucleotides line up with TRBD1. V dropped 0 bases and J dropped 1; count of bases not matched to a gene: 10. The germline V gene encodes CDR1 DFQATT and CDR2 SNEGSKA (reference sequence). This CDR3 is 17 amino acids long. CDR3 protein: CSARDLRRDRGNYGYTF. The CDR3 coding sequence is TGCAGTGCTAGAGATCTGAGGCGAGACAGGGGTAACTATGGCTACACCTTC.

The rearrangement joins TRBV20-1 to TRBJ1-1; TRBD1 aligns across 7 bases. Germline CDR1 reads DFQATT; CDR2 reads SNEGSKA (reference sequence). J was trimmed by 0 bases and V by 2 bases; bases with no gene match: 6. The CDR3 is made up of 15 amino acids. CDR3 bases: TGCAGTGCTAGACGTCAGGGACAGTTGAACACTGAAGCTTTCTTT. Amino acids: CSARRQGQLNTEAFF.

The chain uses TRBV10-3 and TRBJ2-1; TRBD2 matches at 9 bases. In germline, CDR1 is ENHRY, CDR2 SYGVKD. J lost 9 bases, V lost 0 bases, and 15 bases had no gene match. This CDR3 has 18 amino acids. In nucleotides, the CDR3 is TGTGCCATCAGTGAGTCGACTACCGGGACTAGCTTTAATGGTGAGCAGTTCTTC. Translation: CAISESTTGTSFNGEQFF.

There are a few counts of this clonotype. This rearrangement joins TRBV20-1 to TRBJ2-3; 7 nucleotides line up with TRBD2. The CDR3 runs to 15 residues. Germline loops: CDR1 DFQATT, CDR2 SNEGSKA (reference sequence). Trimming cost V 2 bases and J 0 bases; bases outside gene matches: 5. In nucleotides, the CDR3 is TGCAGTGCTAGATGGGGGGGTACTAGCACAGATACGCAGTATTTT. Translating gives CSARWGGTSTDTQYF.

As for this clonotype: The germline gene is not matched at one end of the junction; a read error may be the cause. This sequence joins TRBV5-1 and TRBJ2-5, with 8 bases identical to TRBD1. CDR1 SGHRS and CDR2 YFSETQ come from the germline V gene. The CDR3 covers 15 residues. DNA of the CDR3: TGCACCAGCAGCGGATCAGGGGGCCAGGGAGAGACCCAGTACTTC. The encoded protein is CTSSGSGGQGETQYF.

The genes are TRBV7-2 and TRBJ1-1, with D perhaps matching TRBD1 (6 bases). V dropped 5 bases and J dropped 3 bases, with 16 bases sitting between them. The germline gives CDR1 SGHTA, CDR2 FQGNSA. This CDR3 has 15 residues. CDR3: CASSPPPGAHTEAFF. The CDR3 DNA is TGTGCCAGCAGCCCGCCTCCAGGGGCCCACACTGAAGCTTTCTTT.

The gene calls are TRBV7-6 and TRBJ2-4; the D gene is possibly TRBD2 (6 bases). The CDR3 length is 19 residues. CDR1 and CDR2 from the germline V gene are SGHVS and FNYEAQ. V was trimmed by 0 bases and J by 1 base, leaving 19 bases between them. This CDR3 is CASSLAAAGLMVAKNIQYF. The CDR3, as DNA: TGTGCCAGCAGCTTAGCGGCTGCGGGACTTATGGTGGCCAAAAACATTCAGTACTTC.

In this sample, this clonotype turned up a few times. The chain carries TRBV5-1 and TRBJ2-1, with TRBD1 matching 9 bases. V dropped 5 bases and J dropped 6; count of bases not matched to a gene: 9. Germline assignment: CDR1 SGHRS and CDR2 YFSETQ. This CDR3 is built from 15 residues. The CDR3 protein is CASRRAGQGVNEQFF. The CDR3 DNA is TGCGCCAGCAGACGGGCGGGACAGGGTGTCAATGAGCAGTTCTTC. The full variable domain, its missing parts supplied by reference TRBV5-1 and TRBJ2-1, is KAGVTQTPRYLIKTRGQQVTLSCSPISGHRSVSWYQQTPGQGLQFLFEYFSETQRNKGNFPGRFSGRQFSNSRSEMNVSTLELGDSALYLCASRRAGQGVNEQFFGPGTRLTVL.

J is TRBJ1-5 and V is TRBV24-1; no firm D call. This CDR3 is built from 14 residues. The ends were cut back, 3 bases at V and 3 bases at J, with 8 bases in the middle. Per the germline V gene, CDR1 is KGHDR and CDR2 is SFDVKD. For the CDR3, the DNA is TGTGCCACCAGTGATCCGGGAACCAATCAGCCCCAGCATTTT. This gives the protein CATSDPGTNQPQHF.

This sequence joins TRBV13 and TRBJ2-1; 7 bases map to TRBD2. V lost 4 bases to trimming and J lost 3 bases; unmatched junction nucleotides: 9. The length of the CDR3 is 16 residues. The germline V gene has CDR1 PRHDT and CDR2 FYEKMQ (reference sequence). CDR3 nucleotides: TGTGCCAGCAGCTCGCCAGCGGGGTCCTACTACAATGAGCAGTTCTTC. Its protein is CASSSPAGSYYNEQFF.

This sequence joins TRBV5-1 and TRBJ2-2; D is ambiguous. V was pared by 4 bases and J by 1 base, with 8 bases between. Germline V gene sequence: CDR1 SGHRS, CDR2 YFSETQ. The CDR3 spans 14 residues. CDR3: CASSGFGNTGELFF. In DNA, the CDR3 is TGCGCCAGCAGCGGTTTCGGGAACACCGGGGAGCTGTTTTTT.

The chain has TRBV27 and TRBJ2-3; D call uncertain. With 9 bases removed from V and 4 bases from J, the gap between germline ends came to 14 bases. CDR1 and CDR2 (germline): MNHEY, SMNVEV (reference sequence). There are 13 residues in the CDR3. The CDR3 DNA sequence: TGTGCCAGTCAGGAAAGTCCTGCAGATACGCAGTATTTT. Its protein product is CASQESPADTQYF.

A remark on this clonotype: A much larger clonotype is one base distant, so this may be a read error. This chain connects TRBV2 to TRBJ2-1, with D tentatively TRBD1 (6 bases). V lost 8 bases to trimming and J lost 2 bases, with 13 bases between them. Germline V gene data show CDR1 as SNHLY and CDR2 as FYNNEI. The CDR3 is 14 residues long. CDR3 sequence (DNA): TGTGCCAGCCCCAGGGGACGGACCTACAATGAGCAGTTCTTC. This gives the protein CASPRGRTYNEQFF.

This clonotype was seen more than once but under ten times. V is TRBV27 and J is TRBJ2-7, with 7 bases that match TRBD2. Germline-derived CDR1 and CDR2 are MNHEY and SMNVEV (reference sequence). Trimming took 2 bases from V and 5 from J; bases not matched to a gene: 3. The CDR3 sequence is 13 residues long. The CDR3 DNA sequence: TGTGCCAGCAGTTTAAGGGCGGGGGACGAGCAGTACTTC. Translated, it gives CASSLRAGDEQYF.

In its sample, this clonotype was seen a few times. The rearrangement joins TRBV5-1 to TRBJ1-2, with D unresolved. This CDR3 has 14 residues. V was trimmed by 0 bases and J by 5 bases, leaving 11 bases between them. The germline CDR1 and CDR2 sequences are SGHRS and YFSETQ. The CDR3 DNA reads TGCGCCAGCAGCTTGGACGGGGTACTTTATGGCTACACCTTC. It encodes CASSLDGVLYGYTF. Supplemented by reference TRBV5-1 and TRBJ1-2, the full variable domain reads KAGVTQTPRYLIKTRGQQVTLSCSPISGHRSVSWYQQTPGQGLQFLFEYFSETQRNKGNFPGRFSGRQFSNSRSEMNVSTLELGDSALYLCASSLDGVLYGYTFGSGTRLTVV.